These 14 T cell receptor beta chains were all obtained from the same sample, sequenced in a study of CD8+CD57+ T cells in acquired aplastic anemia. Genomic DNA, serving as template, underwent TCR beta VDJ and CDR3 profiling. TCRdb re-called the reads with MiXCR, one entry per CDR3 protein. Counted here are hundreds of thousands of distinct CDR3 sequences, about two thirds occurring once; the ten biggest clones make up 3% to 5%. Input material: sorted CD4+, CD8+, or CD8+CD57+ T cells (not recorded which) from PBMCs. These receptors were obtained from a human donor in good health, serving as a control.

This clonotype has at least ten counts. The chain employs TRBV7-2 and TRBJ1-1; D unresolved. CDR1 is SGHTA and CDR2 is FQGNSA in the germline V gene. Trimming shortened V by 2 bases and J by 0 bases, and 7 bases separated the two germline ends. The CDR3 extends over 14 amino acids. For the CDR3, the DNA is TGTGCCAGCAGCTTAAATGGGATGAACACTGAAGCTTTCTTT. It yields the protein CASSLNGMNTEAFF.

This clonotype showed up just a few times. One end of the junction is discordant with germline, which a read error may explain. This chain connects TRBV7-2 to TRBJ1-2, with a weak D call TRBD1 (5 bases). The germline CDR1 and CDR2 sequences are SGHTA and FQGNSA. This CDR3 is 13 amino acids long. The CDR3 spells CASSPNWDYGYTF. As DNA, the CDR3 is TGTGCCAGCAGCCCGAACTGGGACTACGGCTACACCTTC.

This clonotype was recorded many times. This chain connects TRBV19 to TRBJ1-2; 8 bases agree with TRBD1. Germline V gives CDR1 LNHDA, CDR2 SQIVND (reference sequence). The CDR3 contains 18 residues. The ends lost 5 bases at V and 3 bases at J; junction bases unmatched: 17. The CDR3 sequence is CASSPTGQDRWEDYGYTF. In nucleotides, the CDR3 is TGTGCCAGTAGTCCCACGGGACAGGATAGGTGGGAGGACTATGGCTACACCTTC.

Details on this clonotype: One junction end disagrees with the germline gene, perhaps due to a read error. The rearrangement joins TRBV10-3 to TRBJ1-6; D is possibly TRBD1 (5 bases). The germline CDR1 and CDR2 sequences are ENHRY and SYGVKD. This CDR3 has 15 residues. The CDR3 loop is CAISESTGGISHIQF. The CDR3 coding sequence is TGTGCCATCAGTGAGTCGACCGGGGGGATTTCACACATCCAGTTT.

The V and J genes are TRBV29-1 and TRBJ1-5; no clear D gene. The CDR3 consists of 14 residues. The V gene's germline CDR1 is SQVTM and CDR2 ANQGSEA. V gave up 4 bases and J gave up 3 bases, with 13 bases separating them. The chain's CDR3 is CSVGEEQLNQPQHF. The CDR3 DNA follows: TGCAGCGTTGGAGAGGAGCAGCTCAATCAGCCCCAGCATTTT.

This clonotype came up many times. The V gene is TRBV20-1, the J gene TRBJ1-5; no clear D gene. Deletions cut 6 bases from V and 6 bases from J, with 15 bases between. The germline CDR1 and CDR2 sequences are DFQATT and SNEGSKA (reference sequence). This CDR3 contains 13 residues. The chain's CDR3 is CSALGQLGQPQHF. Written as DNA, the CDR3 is TGCAGTGCCCTCGGGCAGCTCGGTCAGCCCCAGCATTTT.

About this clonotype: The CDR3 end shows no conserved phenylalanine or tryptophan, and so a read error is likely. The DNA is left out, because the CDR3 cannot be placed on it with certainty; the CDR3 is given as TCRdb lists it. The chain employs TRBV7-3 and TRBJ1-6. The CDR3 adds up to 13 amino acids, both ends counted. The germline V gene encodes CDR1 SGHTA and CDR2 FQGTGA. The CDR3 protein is CASSLGPASYEQY.

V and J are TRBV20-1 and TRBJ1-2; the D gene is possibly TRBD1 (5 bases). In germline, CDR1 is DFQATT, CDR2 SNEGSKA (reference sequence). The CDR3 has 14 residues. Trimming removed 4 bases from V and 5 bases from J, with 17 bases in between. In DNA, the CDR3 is TGCAGTGCTAACGGACTCGGGGCTAGTTATGGCTACACCTTC. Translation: CSANGLGASYGYTF.

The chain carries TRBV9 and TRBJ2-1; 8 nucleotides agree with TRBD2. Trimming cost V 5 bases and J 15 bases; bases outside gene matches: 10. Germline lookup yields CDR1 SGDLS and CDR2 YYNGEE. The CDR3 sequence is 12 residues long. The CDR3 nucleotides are TGTGCCAGCAGTCTTAGCGGGGAGATCTCGTTCTTC. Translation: CASSLSGEISFF.

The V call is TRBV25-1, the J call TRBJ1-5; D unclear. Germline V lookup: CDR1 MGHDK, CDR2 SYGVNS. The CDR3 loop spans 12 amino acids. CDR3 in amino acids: CASAGGHQPQHF. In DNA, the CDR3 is TGTGCGAGCGCGGGCGGTCATCAGCCCCAGCATTTT.

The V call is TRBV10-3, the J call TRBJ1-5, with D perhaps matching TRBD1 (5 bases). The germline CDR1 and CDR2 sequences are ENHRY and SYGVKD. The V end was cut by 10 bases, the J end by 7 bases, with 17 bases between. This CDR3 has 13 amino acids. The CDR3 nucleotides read TGTGCCACCAGGGACGAACGTGAGCAGCCCCAGCATTTT. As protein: CATRDEREQPQHF.

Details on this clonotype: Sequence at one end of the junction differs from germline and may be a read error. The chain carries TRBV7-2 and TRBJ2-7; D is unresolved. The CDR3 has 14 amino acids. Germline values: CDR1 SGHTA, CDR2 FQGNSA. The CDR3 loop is CASSFSRNQPQHFF. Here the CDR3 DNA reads TGTGCCAGCAGCTTTTCTAGGAATCAGCCCCAGCATTTTTTC.

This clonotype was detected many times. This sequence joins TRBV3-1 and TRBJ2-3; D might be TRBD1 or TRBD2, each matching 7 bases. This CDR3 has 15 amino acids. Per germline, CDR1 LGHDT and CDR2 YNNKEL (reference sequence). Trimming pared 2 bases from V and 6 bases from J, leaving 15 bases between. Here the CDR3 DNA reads TGTGCCAGCAGCCAACAGGGGGGGTTCGGTGATACGCAGTATTTT. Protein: CASSQQGGFGDTQYF.

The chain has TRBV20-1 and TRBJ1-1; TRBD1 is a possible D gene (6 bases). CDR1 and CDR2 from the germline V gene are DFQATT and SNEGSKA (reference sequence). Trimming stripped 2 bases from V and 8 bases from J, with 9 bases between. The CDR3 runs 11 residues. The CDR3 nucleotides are TGCAGTGCTAGACAGGGGAACGAAGCTTTCTTT. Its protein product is CSARQGNEAFF.